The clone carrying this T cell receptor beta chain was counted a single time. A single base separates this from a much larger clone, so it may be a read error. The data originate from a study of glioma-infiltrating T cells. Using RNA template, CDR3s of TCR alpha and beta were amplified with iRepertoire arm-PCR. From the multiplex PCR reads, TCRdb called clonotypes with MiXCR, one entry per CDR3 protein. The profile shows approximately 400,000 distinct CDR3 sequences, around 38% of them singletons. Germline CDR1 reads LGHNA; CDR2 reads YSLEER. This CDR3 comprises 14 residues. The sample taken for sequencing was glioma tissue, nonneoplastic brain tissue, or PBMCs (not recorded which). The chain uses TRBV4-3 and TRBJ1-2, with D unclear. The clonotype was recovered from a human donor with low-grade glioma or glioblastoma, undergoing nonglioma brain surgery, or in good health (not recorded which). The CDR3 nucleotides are TGCGCCAGCAGCCAAGTGTTCCTAGACTATGGCTACAACTTC. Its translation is CASSQVFLDYGYNF.